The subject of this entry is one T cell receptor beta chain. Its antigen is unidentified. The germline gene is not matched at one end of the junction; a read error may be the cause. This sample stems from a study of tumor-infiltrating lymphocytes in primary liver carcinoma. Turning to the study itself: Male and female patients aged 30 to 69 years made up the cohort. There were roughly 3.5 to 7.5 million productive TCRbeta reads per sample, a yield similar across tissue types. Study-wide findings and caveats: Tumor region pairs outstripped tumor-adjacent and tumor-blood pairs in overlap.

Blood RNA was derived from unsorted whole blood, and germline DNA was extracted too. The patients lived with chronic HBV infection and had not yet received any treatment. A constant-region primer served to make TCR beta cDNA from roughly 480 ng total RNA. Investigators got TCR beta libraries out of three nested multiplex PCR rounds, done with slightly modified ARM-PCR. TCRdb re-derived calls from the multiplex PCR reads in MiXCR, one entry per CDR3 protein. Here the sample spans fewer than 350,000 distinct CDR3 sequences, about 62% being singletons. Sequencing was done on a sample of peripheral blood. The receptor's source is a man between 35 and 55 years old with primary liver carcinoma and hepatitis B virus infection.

CDR3 sequence: CASSPVGLVPEAQYF. The CDR3 coding sequence is TGTGCCAGCAGTCCCGTCGGGCTAGTTCCAGAGGCCCAGTACTTC. The J gene is TRBJ2-5, the V gene TRBV11-2, with D unresolved. CDR1 and CDR2 from the germline V gene are SGHAT and FQNNGV. The CDR3 is made up of 15 amino acids.